This entry lists 16 T cell receptor beta chains sequenced from one sample in a study of cytomegalovirus exposure and HLA in healthy donors. With 60 Vbeta and 13 Jbeta primers, the PCR was carried out. Sequencing used immunoSEQ multiplex PCR; TCRdb keeps in-frame clones, though not all of them. The table records about 140,000 clones, 79% of them present only once. The sequencing sample was made of PBMCs. All receptors derive from a man in his forties or fifties in good health and CMV-seropositive.

This clone was seen a few times. The chain is built from TRBV11-2 and TRBJ2-1, with 8 bases fitting TRBD1. Germline V lookup: CDR1 SGHAT, CDR2 FQNNGV. Trimming at V came to 4 bases and at J to 2 bases, leaving 4 bases not matched to a gene. The CDR3 length is 15 residues. This chain's CDR3 is CASSSMTGAYNEQFF. The CDR3 bases are TGTGCCAGCAGCTCTATGACAGGGGCCTACAATGAGCAGTTCTTC.

The sample holds a few counts of this clone. CDR3 sequence reads: CASSPGGGYQQYF. For the CDR3, the DNA is TGCGCCAGCAGCCCCGGGGGGGGGTATCAGCAGTACTTC. The rearrangement links TRBV5-1 to TRBJ2-7, with TRBD2 matching 8 bases. J was trimmed by 8 bases and V by 4 bases; bases with no gene match: 8. The germline gives CDR1 SGHRS, CDR2 YFSETQ. The CDR3 sequence is 13 residues long.

The chain couples TRBV7-6 to TRBJ2-1; 7 nucleotides match TRBD2. This CDR3 spans 14 amino acids. J lost 3 bases, V lost 3 bases, and 2 bases had no gene match. Germline CDR1 SGHVS, CDR2 FNYEAQ. CDR3 bases: TGTGCCAGCAGCTTGAGCGGGAACTACAATGAGCAGTTCTTC. Translating it yields CASSLSGNYNEQFF.

The chain recombines TRBV4-1 with TRBJ1-2, with D tentatively TRBD1 (5 bases). Germline V lookup: CDR1 MGHRA, CDR2 YSYEKL. The CDR3 is made up of 13 amino acids. V was pared by 4 bases and J by 6 bases, with 12 bases between. CDR3 loop: CASSRPPRDGYTF. In DNA form, the CDR3 reads TGCGCCAGCAGCCGCCCCCCCAGGGATGGCTACACCTTC.

The chain employs TRBV6-5 and TRBJ2-3, with D maybe TRBD2 (6 bases). The germline V gene encodes CDR1 MNHEY and CDR2 SVGAGI. The CDR3 totals 14 residues. Trimming removed 5 bases at V and 5 bases at J, with 14 bases between. The CDR3 reads CASSPRLDRDTQYF. As DNA, the CDR3 is TGTGCCAGCAGTCCTCGACTAGACAGAGATACGCAGTATTTT.

This clone has just a few counts. The chain employs TRBV5-5 and TRBJ2-4; D is perhaps TRBD2 (6 bases). CDR1 SGHKS and CDR2 YYEKEE come from the germline V gene (reference sequence). Trimming took off 4 bases at V and 0 bases at J, with 11 bases between the two ends. The CDR3 length is 15 residues. The CDR3 nucleotides read TGTGCCAGCAGCGTGATTAGCGGAGCCAAAAACATTCAGTACTTC. As protein: CASSVISGAKNIQYF.

The rearrangement uses TRBV11-2 and TRBJ2-7; 8 nucleotides line up with TRBD1. CDR3 size: 14 residues. Germline CDR1 and CDR2: SGHAT and FQNNGV. J gave up 3 bases and V 7 bases, and 8 bases lay outside the gene matches. The CDR3 DNA follows: TGTGCCAGCACCCGGACAGGGAAAAACTACGAGCAGTACTTC. Protein sequence: CASTRTGKNYEQYF.

The V and J genes are TRBV9 and TRBJ2-3; D might be TRBD1 (5 bases). The CDR3 spans 16 residues. Per the germline V gene, CDR1 is SGDLS and CDR2 is YYNGEE. The ends were cut back, 2 bases at V and 2 bases at J, with 15 bases in the middle. This CDR3 is CASSVPWGPPTDTQYF. CDR3 sequence (DNA): TGTGCCAGCAGCGTCCCTTGGGGCCCCCCCACAGATACGCAGTATTTT.

This chain joins TRBV28 and TRBJ2-7, with D possibly being TRBD2 (5 bases). The V and J ends lost 6 bases and 5 bases respectively, with 32 bases between them. The CDR3 extends over 19 amino acids. Germline assignment: CDR1 MDHEN and CDR2 SYDVKM. The CDR3 here is CASSSMEVRTNIFEHEQYF. CDR3 nucleotides: TGTGCCAGCAGCTCCATGGAGGTCAGAACCAACATTTTCGAGCACGAGCAGTACTTC.

The rearrangement links TRBV9 to TRBJ1-2; 8 nucleotides agree with TRBD1. CDR3 length equals 15 residues. CDR1 is SGDLS and CDR2 is YYNGEE in the germline V gene. V lost 4 bases to trimming and J lost 4 bases; unmatched junction nucleotides: 9. The CDR3 is CASSSWTGRVYGYTF. CDR3 in DNA: TGTGCCAGCAGCTCCTGGACAGGGCGAGTCTATGGCTACACCTTC.

The gene calls are TRBV27 and TRBJ2-7; tentatively, D is TRBD2 (6 bases). The V end lost 2 bases, the J end lost 11 bases, and 22 bases lay between the germline ends. The germline V gene has CDR1 MNHEY and CDR2 SMNVEV (reference sequence). The CDR3 is 15 residues long. The CDR3 sequence: CASSLHSGGPLQEYF. Here the CDR3 DNA reads TGTGCCAGCAGTTTACATAGCGGCGGACCCCTCCAGGAGTACTTC.

V gene TRBV19 combines with J gene TRBJ2-7, with 7 bases identical to TRBD1. Trimming at V came to 5 bases and at J to 2 bases, leaving 6 bases not matched to a gene. The V gene's germline CDR1 is LNHDA and CDR2 SQIVND (reference sequence). The CDR3 extends over 14 amino acids. The CDR3 sequence is CASSWGTDAYEQYF. The CDR3 region has the DNA TGTGCCAGTAGTTGGGGGACAGATGCCTACGAGCAGTACTTC.

This chain uses TRBV20-1 with TRBJ2-7; no clear D gene. The V end was cut by 6 bases, the J end by 3 bases, with 9 bases between. CDR3 length: 11 amino acids. Germline V gives CDR1 DFQATT, CDR2 SNEGSKA (reference sequence). DNA of the CDR3: TGCAGTGCCGAACACAGCTACGAGCAGTACTTC. Translation gives CSAEHSYEQYF.

This chain connects TRBV29-1 to TRBJ1-5; the match to TRBD1 covers 8 bases. Germline V gene data show CDR1 as SQVTM and CDR2 as ANQGSEA. The V gene end was trimmed by 4 bases and the J gene end by 0 bases; junction bases not matched to a gene: 8. This CDR3 has 16 amino acids. The CDR3 nucleotides read TGCAGCGTTGCCGTGATGACAGGGGATAGCAATCAGCCCCAGCATTTT. Amino acids: CSVAVMTGDSNQPQHF.

V gene TRBV18 combines with J gene TRBJ2-7; 8 positions match TRBD1. The CDR3 has 17 residues. V was clipped by 3 bases and J by 3 bases; unmatched bases: 13. The germline gives CDR1 KGHSH, CDR2 LQKENI. The CDR3 DNA reads as TGTGCCAGCTCACCCGGGGTGGGACAGGTCTCGAACTACGAGCAGTACTTC. It codes for CASSPGVGQVSNYEQYF.

The rearrangement links TRBV5-4 to TRBJ2-5, with TRBD2 identical over 9 bases. The DNA end is a closer match to TRBJ2-7, so the J assignment may be wrong. The germline V gene encodes CDR1 SGHNT and CDR2 YYREEE (reference sequence). The CDR3 totals 13 residues. The CDR3 DNA reads as TGTGCCAGCAGTAGGCGGGAGGGCCGCGAGCAGTACTTC. Translated, it gives CASSRREGREQYF.